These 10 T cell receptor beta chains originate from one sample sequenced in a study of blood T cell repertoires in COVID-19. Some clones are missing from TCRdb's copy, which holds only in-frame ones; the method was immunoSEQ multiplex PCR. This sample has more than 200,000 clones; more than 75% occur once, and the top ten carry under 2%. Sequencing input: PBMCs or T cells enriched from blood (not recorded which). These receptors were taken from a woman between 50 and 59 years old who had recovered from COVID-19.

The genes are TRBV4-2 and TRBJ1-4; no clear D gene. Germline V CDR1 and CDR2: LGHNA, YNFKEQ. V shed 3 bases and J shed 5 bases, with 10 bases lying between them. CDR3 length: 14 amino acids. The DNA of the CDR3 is TGTGCCAGCAGCCAGAGGCTGCAAAATGAAAAACTGTTTTTT. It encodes CASSQRLQNEKLFF.

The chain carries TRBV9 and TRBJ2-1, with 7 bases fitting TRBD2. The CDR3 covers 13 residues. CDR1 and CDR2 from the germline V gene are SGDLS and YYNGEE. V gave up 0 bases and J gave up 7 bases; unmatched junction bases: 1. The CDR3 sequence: CASSVGAGNEQFF. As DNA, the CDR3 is TGTGCCAGCAGCGTAGGAGCGGGAAATGAGCAGTTCTTC.

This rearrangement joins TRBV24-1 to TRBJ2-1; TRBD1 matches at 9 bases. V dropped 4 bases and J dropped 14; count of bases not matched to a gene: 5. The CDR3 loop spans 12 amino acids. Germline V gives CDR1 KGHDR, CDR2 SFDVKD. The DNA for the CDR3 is TGTGCCACCAGTGACCCGGGGGACAGGGAGTTCTTC. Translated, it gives CATSDPGDREFF.

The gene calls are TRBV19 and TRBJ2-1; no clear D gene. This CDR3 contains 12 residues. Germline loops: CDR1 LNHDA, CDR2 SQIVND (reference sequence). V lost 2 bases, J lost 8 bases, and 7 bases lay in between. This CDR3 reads CASSINSDEQFF. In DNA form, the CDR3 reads TGTGCCAGTAGTATAAATTCCGATGAGCAGTTCTTC.

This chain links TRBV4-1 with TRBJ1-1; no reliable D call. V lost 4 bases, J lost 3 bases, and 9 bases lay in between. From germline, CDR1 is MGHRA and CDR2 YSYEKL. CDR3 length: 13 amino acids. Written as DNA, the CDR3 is TGCGCCAGCAGCCGCGTGATCTACACTGAAGCTTTCTTT. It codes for CASSRVIYTEAFF.

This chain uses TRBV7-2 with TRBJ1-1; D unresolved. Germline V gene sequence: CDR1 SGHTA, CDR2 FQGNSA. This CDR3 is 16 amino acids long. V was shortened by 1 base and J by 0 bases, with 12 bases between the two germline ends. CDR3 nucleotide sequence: TGTGCCAGCAGCTTAGGATGGTTACAAGTGAACACTGAAGCTTTCTTT. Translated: CASSLGWLQVNTEAFF.

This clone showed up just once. The CDR3 DNA follows: TGTGCCAGTAGCACCGGATCAACGAGGTATGGCTACACCTTC. It is translated as CASSTGSTRYGYTF. V gene TRBV19 combines with J gene TRBJ1-2, with no clear D. The germline V gene has CDR1 LNHDA and CDR2 SQIVND (reference sequence). The V and J ends lost 6 bases and 5 bases respectively, with 16 bases between them. The CDR3 is 14 amino acids.

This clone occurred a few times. The CDR3 bases are TGTGCCAGTAGTTTACAGAGATTGAACACTGAAGCTTTCTTT. Its protein is CASSLQRLNTEAFF. This chain connects TRBV19 to TRBJ1-1; no clear D gene. The CDR3 covers 14 residues. V was shortened by 5 bases and J by 0 bases, with 10 bases between the two germline ends. From germline, CDR1 is LNHDA and CDR2 SQIVND (reference sequence). Combining the CDR3 with reference TRBV19 and TRBJ1-1 gives the whole variable domain DGGITQSPKYLFRKEGQNVTLSCEQNLNHDAMYWYRQDPGQGLRLIYYSQIVNDFQKGDIAEGYSVSREKKESFPLTVTSAQKNPTAFYLCASSLQRLNTEAFFGQGTRLTVV.

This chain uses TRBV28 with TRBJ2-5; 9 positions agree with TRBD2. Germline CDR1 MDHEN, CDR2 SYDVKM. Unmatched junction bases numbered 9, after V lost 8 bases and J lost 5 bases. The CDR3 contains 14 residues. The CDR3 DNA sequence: TGTGCCAGCTACAGCGGGAGGTCATGGGAGACCCAGTACTTC. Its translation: CASYSGRSWETQYF.

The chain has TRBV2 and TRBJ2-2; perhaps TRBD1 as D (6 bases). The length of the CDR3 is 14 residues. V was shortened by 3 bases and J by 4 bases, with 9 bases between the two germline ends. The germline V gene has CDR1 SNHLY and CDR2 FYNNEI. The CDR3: CASSEDSLTGELFF. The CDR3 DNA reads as TGTGCCAGCAGTGAGGACAGCCTCACCGGGGAGCTGTTTTTT. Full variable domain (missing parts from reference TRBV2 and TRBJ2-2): EPEVTQTPSHQVTQMGQEVILRCVPISNHLYFYWYRQILGQKVEFLVSFYNNEISEKSEIFDDQFSVERPDGSNFTLKIRSTKLEDSAMYFCASSEDSLTGELFFGEGSRLTVL.